Only a few counts were recorded for the clone carrying this T cell receptor (beta chain). This entry belongs to a study of identical twins. Germline V gene lookup returns CDR1 SSHAT and CDR2 FNYEAQ (reference sequence). This CDR3 has 14 residues. V gave up 6 bases and J gave up 5 bases; unmatched junction bases: 7. TCRdb reanalysed the 5' RACE reads using MiXCR and keeps one entry per CDR3 protein. The profile shows about 890,000 distinct CDR3 sequences, about 12% of them singletons. The same data also contributed to another study, on yellow fever vaccine responses in identical twins.

V is TRBV7-7 and J is TRBJ1-1, with 9 bases identical to TRBD1. The sample consisted of PBMCs. The receptor was isolated from a woman aged 18-29 years in good health. CDR3 coding DNA: TGTGCCAGCAGACCGGACAGGGGTGCTACTGAAGCTTTCTTT. Its translation is CASRPDRGATEAFF.